The clone carrying this T cell receptor (beta chain) was seen a few times. The germline V gene encodes CDR1 MNHGY and CDR2 SAAAGT. Trimming removed 0 bases at V and 4 bases at J, with 15 bases between. This CDR3 region has 16 residues. The record originates from a study of response to subunit inactivated influenza vaccine. TCRdb reprocessed the RT-PCR reads with MiXCR, giving one entry per CDR3 protein. The profile covers about 570,000 distinct CDR3 sequences, with approximately 10% appearing a single time and approximately 10% taken by the ten largest. A further study also used this sample, focusing on T cells expressing NK-cell markers. That work states: A 5'RACE template switching approach incorporating UMIs was used to make TCR beta cDNA.

The sequencing used PBMCs from blood, collected on the day of vaccination. The J gene is TRBJ1-1, the V gene TRBV6-8; maybe TRBD1 (5 bases). This clonotype was sampled from a man aged 50-59 years who received an inactivated influenza vaccine. CDR3 DNA: TGTGCCAGCAGTTACTCAAGGGGCGCACAGAGCACTGAAGCTTTCTTT. Amino acids: CASSYSRGAQSTEAFF.